The present T cell receptor (beta chain) was sequenced within a study of T cells in Graves' hyperthyroidism and ophthalmopathy. V was clipped by 1 base and J by 7 bases, with 13 bases between them. Per germline, CDR1 SEHNR and CDR2 FQNEAQ (reference sequence). This CDR3 contains 15 residues. This clonotype has only a few counts. The investigators amplified TCR beta CDR3 regions from RNA transcripts. Researchers ran a first-round RT-PCR on the TCR CDR3 using the HTBI primer set. One entry per CDR3 protein, called by TCRdb with MiXCR from the multiplex PCR reads. The sample lists 470,000 or so distinct CDR3 sequences, less than 25% occurring once.

This sequence originates from a man younger than 35 with Graves' hyperthyroidism. The sample consisted of blood. J is TRBJ2-2 and V is TRBV7-9, with D possibly matching TRBD1 (5 bases). The CDR3: CASSLGPGLHGELFF. CDR3 DNA sequence: TGTGCCAGCAGCTTAGGTCCAGGGTTGCACGGGGAGCTGTTTTTT.